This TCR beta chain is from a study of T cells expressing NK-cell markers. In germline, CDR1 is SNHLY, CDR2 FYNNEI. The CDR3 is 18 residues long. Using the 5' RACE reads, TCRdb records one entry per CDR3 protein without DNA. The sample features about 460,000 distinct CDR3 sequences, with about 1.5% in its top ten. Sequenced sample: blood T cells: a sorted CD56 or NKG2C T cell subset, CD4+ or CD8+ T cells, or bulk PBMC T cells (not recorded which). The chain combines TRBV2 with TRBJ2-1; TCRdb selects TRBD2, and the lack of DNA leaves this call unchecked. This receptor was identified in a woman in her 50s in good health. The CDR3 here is CASPYWGTSGRVYNEQFF.